This TCR beta chain is from a study of T cell repertoires in cytomegalovirus infection. The germline CDR1 and CDR2 sequences are DFQATT and SNEGSKA (reference sequence). CDR3 size: 14 residues. Trimming removed 4 bases from V and 4 bases from J; junction bases left unmatched: 7. This clonotype was observed a few times. TCRdb called the reads again in MiXCR, with one record for every CDR3 protein. The sample holds 450,000 to 600,000 distinct CDR3 sequences, approximately 10% seen once. This chain connects TRBV20-1 to TRBJ2-7; TRBD1 aligns across 10 bases. The sequence was collected from a human donor in good health (CMV status not recorded). Some clones in this sample may be carry-over from other donors' samples. The sequenced material came from PBMCs. The CDR3 DNA follows: TGCAGTGCTATAAGGGACAGGGGCTTATACGAGCAGTACTTC. Translated, it gives CSAIRDRGLYEQYF.